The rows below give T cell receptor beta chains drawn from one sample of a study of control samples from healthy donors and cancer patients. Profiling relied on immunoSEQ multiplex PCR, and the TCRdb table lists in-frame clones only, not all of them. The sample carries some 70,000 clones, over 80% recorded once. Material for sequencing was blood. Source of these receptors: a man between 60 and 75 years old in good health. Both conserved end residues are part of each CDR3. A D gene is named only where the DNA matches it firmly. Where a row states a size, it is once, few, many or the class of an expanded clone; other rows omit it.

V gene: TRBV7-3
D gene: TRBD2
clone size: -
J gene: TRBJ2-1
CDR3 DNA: TGTGCCAGCTCTTTAACTAGCGGGAGGGCCAATGAGCAGTTCTTC
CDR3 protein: CASSLTSGRANEQFF

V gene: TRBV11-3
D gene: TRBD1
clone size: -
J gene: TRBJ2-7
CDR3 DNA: TGTGCCAGCAGTTGGACAGGGGGCCGATACGAGCAGTACTTC
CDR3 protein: CASSWTGGRYEQYF

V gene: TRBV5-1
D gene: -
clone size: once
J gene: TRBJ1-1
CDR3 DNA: TGCGCCAGCAGCTTGGAACAGCAAACTGAAGCTTTCTTT
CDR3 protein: CASSLEQQTEAFF

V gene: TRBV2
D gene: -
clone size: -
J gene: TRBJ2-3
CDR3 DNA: TGTGCCAGCAAGGGGGGTTTGGGCACAGATACGCAGTATTTT
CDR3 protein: CASKGGLGTDTQYF

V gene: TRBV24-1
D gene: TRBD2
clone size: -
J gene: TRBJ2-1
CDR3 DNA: TGTGCCACCAGTGGTCCCGGATCCTATAGCGGGTCTACCTACAATGAGCAGTTCTTC
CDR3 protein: CATSGPGSYSGSTYNEQFF

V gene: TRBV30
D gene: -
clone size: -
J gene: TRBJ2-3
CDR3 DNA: TGTGCCTGGAGTGGACAGGGAGGCGCAGATACGCAGTATTTT
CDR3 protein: CAWSGQGGADTQYF

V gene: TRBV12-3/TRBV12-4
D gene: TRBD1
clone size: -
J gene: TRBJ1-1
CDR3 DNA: TGTGCCAGCGAGGACAGGGGGTCGTTCGTAGCTTTCTTT
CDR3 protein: CASEDRGSFVAFF

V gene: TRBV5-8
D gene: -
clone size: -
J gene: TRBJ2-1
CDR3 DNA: TGTGCCAGCAGCTCCCGTTTTCGGTTTGTCTACAATGAGCAGTTCTTC
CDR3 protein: CASSSRFRFVYNEQFF

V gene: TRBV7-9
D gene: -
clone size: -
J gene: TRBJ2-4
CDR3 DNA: TGTGCCAGCAGCTTAGCGCAGGTCAACATTCAGTACTTC
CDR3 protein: CASSLAQVNIQYF

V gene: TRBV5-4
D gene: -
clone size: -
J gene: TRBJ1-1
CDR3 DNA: TGTGCCAGCAGCTTGGCAGGGGCGATGAACACTGAAGCTTTCTTT
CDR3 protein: CASSLAGAMNTEAFF

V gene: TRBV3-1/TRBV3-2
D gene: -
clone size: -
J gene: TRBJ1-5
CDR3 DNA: TGTGCCAGCAGCCAAGGGGGGGCCAGCAATCAGCCCCAGCATTTT
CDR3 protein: CASSQGGASNQPQHF

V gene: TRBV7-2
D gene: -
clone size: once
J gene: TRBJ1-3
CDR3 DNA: TGTGCCAGCAGCTTAGTGGGGGTCGGGAGCTCTGGAAACACCATATATTTT
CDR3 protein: CASSLVGVGSSGNTIYF

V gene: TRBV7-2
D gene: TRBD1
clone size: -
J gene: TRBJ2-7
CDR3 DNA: TGTGCCAGCAGCTTAGGGACAGGGGCCGAGCAGTACTTC
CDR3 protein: CASSLGTGAEQYF

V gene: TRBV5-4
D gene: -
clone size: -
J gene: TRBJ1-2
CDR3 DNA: TGTGCCAGCAGCTTGGTTAGCGCAGGGAGCTATGGCTACACCTTC
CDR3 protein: CASSLVSAGSYGYTF

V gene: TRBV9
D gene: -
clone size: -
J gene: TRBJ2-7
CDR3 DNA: TGTGCCAGCAGCGTAGGGCCCCAGAGCTCCTACGAGCAGTACTTC
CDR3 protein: CASSVGPQSSYEQYF

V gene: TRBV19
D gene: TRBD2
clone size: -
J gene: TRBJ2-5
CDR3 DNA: TGTGCCAGTAGTAAGGTAGCGGGACGGCAAGAGACCCAGTACTTC
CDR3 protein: CASSKVAGRQETQYF

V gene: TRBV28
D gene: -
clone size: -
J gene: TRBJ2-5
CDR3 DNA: TGTGCCAGCAGTTTTAATACAGGCCCCCTTGAGACCCAGTACTTC
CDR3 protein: CASSFNTGPLETQYF

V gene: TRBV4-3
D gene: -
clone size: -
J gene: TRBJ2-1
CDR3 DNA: TGCGCCAGCAGACTGGGACTAGGGGGCTCCGATGAGCAGTTCTTC
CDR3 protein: CASRLGLGGSDEQFF

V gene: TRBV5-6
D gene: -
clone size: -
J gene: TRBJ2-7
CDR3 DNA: TGTGCCAGCAGCTTCCGAAGGAAGTACGAGCAGTACTTC
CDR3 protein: CASSFRRKYEQYF

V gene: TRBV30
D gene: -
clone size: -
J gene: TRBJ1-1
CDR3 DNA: TGTGCCTGGAGTGTACTCCGACAACTTGTGAACACTGAAGCTTTCTTT
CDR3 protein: CAWSVLRQLVNTEAFF

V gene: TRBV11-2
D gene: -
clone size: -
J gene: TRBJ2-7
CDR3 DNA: TGTGCCAGCAGCTTAGGACCAAGCTCCTACGAGCAGTACTTC
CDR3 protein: CASSLGPSSYEQYF

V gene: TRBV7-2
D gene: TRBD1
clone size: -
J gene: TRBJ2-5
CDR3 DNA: TGTGCCAGCAGCCGCCGACAGGGACGTCAAGAGACCCAGTACTTC
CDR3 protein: CASSRRQGRQETQYF

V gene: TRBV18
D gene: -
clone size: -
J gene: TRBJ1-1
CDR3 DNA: TGTGCCAGCTCAAGAGGTCCAACCGAAGAGGCTTTCTTT
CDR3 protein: CASSRGPTEEAFF

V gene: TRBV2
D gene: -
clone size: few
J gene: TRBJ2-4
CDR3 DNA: TGTGCCAGCAGTTCAGGGCTGGCCAAAAACATTCAGTACTTC
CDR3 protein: CASSSGLAKNIQYF

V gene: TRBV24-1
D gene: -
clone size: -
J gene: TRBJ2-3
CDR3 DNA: TGTGCCACCAGCAGGGGAGGTGGCACAGATACGCAGTATTTT
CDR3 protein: CATSRGGGTDTQYF

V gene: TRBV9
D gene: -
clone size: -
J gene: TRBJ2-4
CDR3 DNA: TGTGCCAGCAGCGTAGGACACCGGTTGGACATTCAGTACTTC
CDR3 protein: CASSVGHRLDIQYF

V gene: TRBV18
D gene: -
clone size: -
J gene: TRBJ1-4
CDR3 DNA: TGTGCCAGCTCACCGACTCTAACCGCAACTAATGAAAAACTGTTTTTT
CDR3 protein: CASSPTLTATNEKLFF

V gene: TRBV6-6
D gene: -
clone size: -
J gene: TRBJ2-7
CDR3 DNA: TGTGCCAGCAGTCGGAGGGCGGGGCAAGGCTACGAGCAGTACTTC
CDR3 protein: CASSRRAGQGYEQYF

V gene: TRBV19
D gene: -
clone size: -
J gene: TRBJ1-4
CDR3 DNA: TGTGCCAGTAGTATAGGGGGCGGACTACCTGCAACTAATGAAAAACTGTTTTTT
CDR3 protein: CASSIGGGLPATNEKLFF

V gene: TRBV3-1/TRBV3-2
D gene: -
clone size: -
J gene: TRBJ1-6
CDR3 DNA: TGTGCCAGCAGCCAGTCCGACAGGATCTATAATTCACCCCTCCACTTT
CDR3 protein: CASSQSDRIYNSPLHF

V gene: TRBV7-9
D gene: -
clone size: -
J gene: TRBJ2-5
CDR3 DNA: TGTGCCAGCAGCTTAGGATTAGGGGCCCAAGAGACCCAGTACTTC
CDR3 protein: CASSLGLGAQETQYF

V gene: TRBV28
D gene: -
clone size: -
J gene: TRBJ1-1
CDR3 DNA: TGTGCCAGCAGTTTTGGCCGTTGGAACACTGAAGCTTTCTTT
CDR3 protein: CASSFGRWNTEAFF

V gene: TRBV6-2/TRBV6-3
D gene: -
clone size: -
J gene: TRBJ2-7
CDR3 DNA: TGTGCCAGCAGCCTAGGGGATTTCGGCGTCGAGCAGTACTTC
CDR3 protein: CASSLGDFGVEQYF

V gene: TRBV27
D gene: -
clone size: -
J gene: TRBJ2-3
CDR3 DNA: TGTGCCAGCAGTCCCGACCGACTAAATCCAGGCACAGATACGCAGTATTTT
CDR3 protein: CASSPDRLNPGTDTQYF

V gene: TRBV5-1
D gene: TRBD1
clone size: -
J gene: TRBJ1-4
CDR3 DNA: TGCGCCAGCAGCTACCTGGGACAGCGAAATGAAAAACTGTTTTTT
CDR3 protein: CASSYLGQRNEKLFF

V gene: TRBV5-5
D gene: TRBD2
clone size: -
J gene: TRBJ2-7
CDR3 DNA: TGTGCCAGCATCCTGACTAGCGGGAGTTTCTACGAGCAGTACTTC
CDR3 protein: CASILTSGSFYEQYF

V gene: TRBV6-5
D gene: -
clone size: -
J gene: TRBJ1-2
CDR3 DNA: TGTGCCAGCAGTTACTCCAACCGCTATGGCTACACCTTC
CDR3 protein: CASSYSNRYGYTF

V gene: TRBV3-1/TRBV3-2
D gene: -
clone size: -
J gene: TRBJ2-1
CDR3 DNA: TGTGCCAGCAGCCATGCTATTCGAGAGGCCTACAATGAGCAGTTCTTC
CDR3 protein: CASSHAIREAYNEQFF

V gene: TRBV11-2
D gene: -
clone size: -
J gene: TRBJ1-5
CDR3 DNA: TGTGCCAGCAGCTTCGACTACAGGGCTGGTAGCAATCAGCCCCAGCATTTT
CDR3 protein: CASSFDYRAGSNQPQHF

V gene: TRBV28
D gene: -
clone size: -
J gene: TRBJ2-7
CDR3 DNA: TGTGCCAGCAGCCCGCTTGCTTACGAGCAGTACTTC
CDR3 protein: CASSPLAYEQYF

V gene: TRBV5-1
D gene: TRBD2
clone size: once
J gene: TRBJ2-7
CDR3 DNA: TGCGCCAGCAGCCCTCTAGCGGGTGGGAAAGCCTACGAGCAGTACTTC
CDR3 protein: CASSPLAGGKAYEQYF

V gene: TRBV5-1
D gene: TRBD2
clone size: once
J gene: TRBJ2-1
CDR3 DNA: TGCGCCAGCAGCTTGCCCTTTACTAGCGGGACTGGGGGCAATGAGCAGTTCTTC
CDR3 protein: CASSLPFTSGTGGNEQFF

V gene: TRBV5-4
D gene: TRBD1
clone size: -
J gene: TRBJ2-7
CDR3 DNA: TGTGCCAGCAGCCGGGCCGGGACAGGGGGCCTATACGAGCAGTACTTC
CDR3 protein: CASSRAGTGGLYEQYF

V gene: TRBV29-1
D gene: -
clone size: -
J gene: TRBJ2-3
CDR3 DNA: TGCAGCGCCCGCTCCACCGGGACCCAGAGCACAGATACGCAGTATTTT
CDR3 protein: CSARSTGTQSTDTQYF

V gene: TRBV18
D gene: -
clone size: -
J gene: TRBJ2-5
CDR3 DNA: TGTGCCAGCTCAAAAGGAGAGACCCAGTACTTC
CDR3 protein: CASSKGETQYF

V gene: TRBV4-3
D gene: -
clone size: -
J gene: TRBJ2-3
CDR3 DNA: TGCGCCAGCAGCTGGCAGGGCGGAAGAGATACGCAGTATTTT
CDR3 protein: CASSWQGGRDTQYF

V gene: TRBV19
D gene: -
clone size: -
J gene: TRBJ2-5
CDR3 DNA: TGTGCCAGTAGTATGGTTAGCGGCCAAGAGACCCAGTACTTC
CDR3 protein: CASSMVSGQETQYF

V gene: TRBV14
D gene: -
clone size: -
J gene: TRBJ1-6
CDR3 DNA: TGTGCCAGCAGCCAAGATTGGGCGCCTCACGCCTATAATTCACCCCTCCACTTT
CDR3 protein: CASSQDWAPHAYNSPLHF

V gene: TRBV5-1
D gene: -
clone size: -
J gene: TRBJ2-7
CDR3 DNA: TGCGCCAGCAGCCTGGACAGCCCCTACGAGCAGTACTTC
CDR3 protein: CASSLDSPYEQYF

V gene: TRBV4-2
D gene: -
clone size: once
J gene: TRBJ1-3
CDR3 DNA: TGTGCCAGCAGCCAAGATTTGGCCTTCTCTGGAAACACCATATATTTT
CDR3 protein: CASSQDLAFSGNTIYF

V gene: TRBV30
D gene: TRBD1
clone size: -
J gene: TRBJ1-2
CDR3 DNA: TGTGCCTGGAGTACCCCGGGACAGTTCTATGGCTACACCTTC
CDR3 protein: CAWSTPGQFYGYTF

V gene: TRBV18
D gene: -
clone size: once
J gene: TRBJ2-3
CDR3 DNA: TGTGCCAGCTCACCCAACACAGATACGCAGTATTTT
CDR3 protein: CASSPNTDTQYF

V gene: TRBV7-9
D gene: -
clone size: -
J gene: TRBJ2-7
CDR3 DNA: TGTGCCAGCAGCCCGGACTCGAGCTCCTACGAGCAGTACTTC
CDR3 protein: CASSPDSSSYEQYF